This T cell receptor beta chain was captured in a study of cytomegalovirus exposure and HLA in healthy donors. Comments on this clone: Antigen unknown.

Study-wide findings and caveats: In vitro, three CMV-associated chains proved specific for CMV antigens. Many donors shared some public TCRs, even though most TCR sequences were rare.

Using immunoSEQ multiplex PCR, the repertoire was profiled, and TCRdb retains in-frame clones only, with some absent. The top ten hold about 0.61% of the sample, which has approximately 82,000 clones, 93% seen once. Trimming took off 0 bases at V and 6 bases at J, with 13 bases between the two ends. Germline CDR1 and CDR2: SGDLS and YYNGEE. CDR3 length: 15 residues. V is TRBV9 and J is TRBJ1-5; D is unclear. This clonotype was sampled from a man aged 18-30 years in good health and CMV-seronegative. Sequenced: PBMCs. The CDR3 DNA follows: TGTGCCAGCAGCGTAGGTGAGGGTGGTAGTCAGCCCCAGCATTTT. It codes for CASSVGEGGSQPQHF.